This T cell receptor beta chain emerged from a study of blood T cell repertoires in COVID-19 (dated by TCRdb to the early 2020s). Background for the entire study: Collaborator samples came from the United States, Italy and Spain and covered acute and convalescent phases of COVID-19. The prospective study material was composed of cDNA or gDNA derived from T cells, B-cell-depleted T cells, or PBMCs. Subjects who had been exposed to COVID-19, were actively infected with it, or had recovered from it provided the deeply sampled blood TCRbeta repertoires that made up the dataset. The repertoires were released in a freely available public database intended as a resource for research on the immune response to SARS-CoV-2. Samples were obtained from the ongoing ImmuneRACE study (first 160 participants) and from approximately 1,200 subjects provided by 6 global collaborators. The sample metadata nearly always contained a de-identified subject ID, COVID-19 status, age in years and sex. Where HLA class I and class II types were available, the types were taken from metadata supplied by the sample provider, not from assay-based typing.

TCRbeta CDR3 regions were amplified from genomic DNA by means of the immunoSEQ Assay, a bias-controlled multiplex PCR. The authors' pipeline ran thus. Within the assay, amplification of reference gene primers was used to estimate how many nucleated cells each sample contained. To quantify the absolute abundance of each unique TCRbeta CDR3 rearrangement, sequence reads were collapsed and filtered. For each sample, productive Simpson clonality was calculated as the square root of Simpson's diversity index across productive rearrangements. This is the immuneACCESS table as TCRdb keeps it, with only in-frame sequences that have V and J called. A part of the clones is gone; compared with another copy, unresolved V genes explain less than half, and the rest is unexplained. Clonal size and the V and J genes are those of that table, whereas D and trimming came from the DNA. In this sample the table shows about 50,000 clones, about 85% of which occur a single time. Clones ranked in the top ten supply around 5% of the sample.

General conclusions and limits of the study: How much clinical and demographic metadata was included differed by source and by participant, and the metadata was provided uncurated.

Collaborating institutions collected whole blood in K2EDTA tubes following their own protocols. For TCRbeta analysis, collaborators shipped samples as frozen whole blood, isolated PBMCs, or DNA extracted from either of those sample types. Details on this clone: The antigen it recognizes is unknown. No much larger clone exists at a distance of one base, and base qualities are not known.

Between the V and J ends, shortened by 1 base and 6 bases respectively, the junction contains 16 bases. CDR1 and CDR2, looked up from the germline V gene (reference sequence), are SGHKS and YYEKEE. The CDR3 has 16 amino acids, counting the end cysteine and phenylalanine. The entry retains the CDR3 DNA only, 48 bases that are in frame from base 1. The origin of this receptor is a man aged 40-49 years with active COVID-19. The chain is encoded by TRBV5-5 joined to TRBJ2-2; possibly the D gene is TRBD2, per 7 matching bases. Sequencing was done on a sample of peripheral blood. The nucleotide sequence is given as TGTGCCAGCAGCTTGCAGGGGACTACGATGCCCGGGGAGCTGTTTTTT. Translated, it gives CASSLQGTTMPGELFF.